This T cell receptor (beta chain) was recorded in a study of blood T cell repertoires in COVID-19. This CDR3 region has 15 residues. CDR1 is LGHNA, CDR2 YSLEER, per germline. Trimming removed 0 bases from V and 7 bases from J, with 10 bases in between. TCRdb keeps only in-frame clones here, not all; method: immunoSEQ multiplex PCR. The sample records more than 350,000 clones, around nine tenths being singletons. The source is a woman between 45 and 65 years old who had recovered from COVID-19. The V call is TRBV4-3, the J call TRBJ1-6; D is possibly TRBD1 (5 bases). The sequencing sample was made of PBMCs or T cells enriched from blood (not recorded which). CDR3: CASSQERQRNSPLHF. The CDR3, as DNA: TGCGCCAGCAGCCAAGAGCGACAGCGAAATTCACCCCTCCACTTT.